The 10 T cell receptor beta chains reported below all come from one sample, sequenced in a study of CD8+ T cells in alopecia areata. cDNA serving as the sequencing template came from extracted, reverse transcribed RNA. The method was immunoSEQ multiplex PCR; TCRdb's version includes in-frame clones alone and lacks a portion of them. Of nearly 200,000 clones listed, 58% were seen once; the top ten hold about 5.1%. Regarding treatment: oral pan-JAK inhibitor, 5-10 mg twice daily. Here the sequenced sample was CD4+ T cells sorted from blood, taken at week 24, from a patient treated with tofacitinib. The receptors derive from a human donor with alopecia areata.

The genes are TRBV28 and TRBJ1-5; TRBD1 matches 7 bases. Germline V lookup: CDR1 MDHEN, CDR2 SYDVKM. Trimming took 2 bases from V and 4 from J; bases not matched to a gene: 5. The CDR3 contains 15 residues. As DNA, the CDR3 is TGTGCCAGCAGTTTAAGACAGGGCAGGAATCAGCCCCAGCATTTT. It encodes CASSLRQGRNQPQHF. Drawing the rest from reference TRBV28 and TRBJ1-5, the complete variable domain is DVKVTQSSRYLVKRTGEKVFLECVQDMDHENMFWYRQDPGLGLRLIYFSYDVKMKEKGDIPEGYSVSREKKERFSLILESASTNQTSMYLCASSLRQGRNQPQHFGDGTRLSIL.

This clone was detected only a few times. The chain recombines TRBV28 with TRBJ2-2; 8 bases fit TRBD1. Germline trimming cut 4 bases from V and 4 bases from J; bases unmatched to any gene: 8. This CDR3 spans 16 amino acids. CDR1 is MDHEN and CDR2 is SYDVKM in the germline V gene. This CDR3 reads CASSSIGQGATGELFF. In nucleotides, the CDR3 is TGTGCCAGCAGTTCCATCGGACAGGGCGCCACCGGGGAGCTGTTTTTT.

The chain couples TRBV6-6 to TRBJ1-5; TRBD1 agrees at 12 bases. The CDR3 runs 15 residues. Germline-derived CDR1 and CDR2 are MNHNY and SVGAGI (reference sequence). Trimming took 6 bases from V and 7 from J; bases not matched to a gene: 7. CDR3 sequence (DNA): TGTGCCAGCAGCGAGGGACAGGGGGCTTACCAGCCCCAGCATTTT. This translates into CASSEGQGAYQPQHF.

The J gene is TRBJ2-7, the V gene TRBV27, with 11 bases that match TRBD1. V shed 9 bases, J shed 3 bases, and the junction held 1 base outside the gene matches. This CDR3 contains 12 residues. Germline V gene lookup returns CDR1 MNHEY and CDR2 SMNVEV (reference sequence). This CDR3 is CASGTGGYEQYF. The CDR3 coding sequence is TGTGCCAGTGGGACAGGGGGCTACGAGCAGTACTTC.

The chain uses TRBV2 and TRBJ1-2, with 7 bases identical to TRBD1. The CDR3 spans 13 residues. Losses at the gene ends were 6 bases for V and 3 bases for J; bases not matched to a gene: 4. Germline loops: CDR1 SNHLY, CDR2 FYNNEI. The DNA of the CDR3 is TGTGCCAGCAGCCGTGGACAGGACTATGGCTACACCTTC. Its translation: CASSRGQDYGYTF.

The V gene is TRBV15, the J gene TRBJ1-5, with TRBD1 matching over 7 bases. This CDR3 is 15 amino acids long. Trimming at V came to 1 base and at J to 7 bases, leaving 7 bases not matched to a gene. Germline assignment: CDR1 LNHNV and CDR2 YYDKDF (reference sequence). The CDR3 loop is CATSRGSQGGQPQHF. In DNA, the CDR3 is TGTGCCACCAGCAGAGGAAGTCAGGGGGGGCAGCCCCAGCATTTT.

This clone came up a few times. J is TRBJ1-2 and V is TRBV28; D call uncertain. CDR1 MDHEN and CDR2 SYDVKM come from the germline V gene. The CDR3 sequence is 15 residues long. Deletions cut 3 bases from V and 5 bases from J, with 16 bases between. The DNA for the CDR3 is TGTGCCAGCAGTTTTTTCCGGGCAGCTTTTTATGGCTACACCTTC. Encoded protein: CASSFFRAAFYGYTF.

The chain is built from TRBV5-1 and TRBJ1-6, with D hard to call. Germline V CDR1 and CDR2: SGHRS, YFSETQ. V dropped 4 bases and J dropped 7 bases, with 9 bases sitting between them. The CDR3 loop spans 13 amino acids. Here the CDR3 reads CASSEEQNSPLHF. CDR3 sequence (DNA): TGCGCCAGCAGCGAGGAGCAGAATTCACCCCTCCACTTT. Combining the CDR3 with reference TRBV5-1 and TRBJ1-6 gives the whole variable domain KAGVTQTPRYLIKTRGQQVTLSCSPISGHRSVSWYQQTPGQGLQFLFEYFSETQRNKGNFPGRFSGRQFSNSRSEMNVSTLELGDSALYLCASSEEQNSPLHFGNGTRLTVT.

This chain links TRBV29-1 with TRBJ1-1; D is perhaps TRBD1 (6 bases). CDR3 length: 18 residues. The V and J ends lost 7 bases and 0 bases respectively, with 27 bases between them. Germline CDR1 and CDR2: SQVTM and ANQGSEA. CDR3 region: CSAAGGWSQGGMNTEAFF. The CDR3 DNA is TGCAGCGCTGCTGGGGGCTGGTCGCAGGGCGGAATGAACACTGAAGCTTTCTTT. The full variable domain, with the rest looked up from reference TRBV29-1 and TRBJ1-1, is SAVISQKPSRDICQRGTSLTIQCQVDSQVTMMFWYRQQPGQSLTLIATANQGSEATYESGFVIDKFPISRPNLTFSTLTVSNMSPEDSSIYLCSAAGGWSQGGMNTEAFFGQGTRLTVV.

The rearrangement joins TRBV5-1 to TRBJ1-2; 8 bases align to TRBD1. After removal of 3 bases from V and 10 bases from J, the junction contained 8 bases not matched to a gene. This CDR3 is built from 13 residues. Germline V lookup: CDR1 SGHRS, CDR2 YFSETQ. CDR3 nucleotide sequence: TGCGCCAGCAGCTCAAGGGGACAGGATCACTACACCTTC. This sequence encodes CASSSRGQDHYTF. The full variable domain, completed using reference TRBV5-1 and TRBJ1-2, is KAGVTQTPRYLIKTRGQQVTLSCSPISGHRSVSWYQQTPGQGLQFLFEYFSETQRNKGNFPGRFSGRQFSNSRSEMNVSTLELGDSALYLCASSSRGQDHYTFGSGTRLTVV.